This T cell receptor beta chain was profiled in a study of T cells in Graves' hyperthyroidism and ophthalmopathy. TCR beta CDR3 regions were amplified from RNA. With the HTBI primer set, the TCR CDR3 went through a first round of RT-PCR. TCRdb passed the multiplex PCR reads through MiXCR, listing each CDR3 protein once. In the table there are approximately 400,000 distinct CDR3 sequences, less than 20% of which are singletons. The authors obtained PBMCs from more than 8 ml of fresh peripheral blood. Per the germline V gene, CDR1 is ENHRY and CDR2 is SYGVKD. CDR3 length: 13 amino acids. With 8 bases clipped from V and 1 base from J, the junction kept 5 bases outside the gene matches. This clonotype was observed many times. Its specificity is unknown. Study-wide points: Peripheral blood also featured most of the thyroid clonotypes expanded above 0.001. The authors' 13 V-J model separated ophthalmopathy from stable hyperthyroidism.

The specimen was blood. The receptor was derived from a woman aged 18-29 years with Graves' hyperthyroidism that later progressed to Graves' ophthalmopathy. This chain uses TRBV10-3 with TRBJ2-7; 7 bases are a match to TRBD2. The CDR3 spells CAISLRESYEQYF. CDR3 coding DNA: TGTGCCATCTCCCTGCGGGAGTCCTACGAGCAGTACTTC.